This passage covers 5 T cell receptor beta chains from one sample sequenced in a study of blood T cell repertoires in COVID-19. Libraries were prepared by immunoSEQ multiplex PCR; TCRdb keeps only in-frame clonotypes and omits some of them. This table has around 250,000 clones, around 83% appearing once. Sequences were obtained from peripheral blood. The receptors derive from a man at least 80 years old with acute or convalescent COVID-19.

This chain links TRBV5-6 with TRBJ2-3, with 8 bases that match TRBD1. The CDR3 spans 14 residues. CDR1 is SGHDT and CDR2 is YYEEEE in the germline V gene. The J segment lost 4 bases and the V segment lost 4 bases, leaving 5 bases of the junction unmatched. The CDR3 DNA reads TGTGCCAGCAGCAAGGGGACAGGTTCAGATACGCAGTATTTT. The encoded protein is CASSKGTGSDTQYF.

This chain connects TRBV3-1 (or the pseudogene TRBV3-2) to TRBJ1-1, with D possibly TRBD1 on 6 matching bases. The CDR3 length is 14 residues. Germline assignment: CDR1 LGHDT and CDR2 YNNKEL (reference sequence). V was shortened by 6 bases and J by 6 bases, with 17 bases between the two germline ends. This CDR3 reads CASRAGAVMAEAFF. CDR3 DNA: TGTGCCAGCAGGGCAGGGGCGGTGATGGCTGAAGCTTTCTTT.

V is TRBV2 and J is TRBJ2-5, with 8 bases that match TRBD1. This CDR3 is 15 amino acids long. After removal of 3 bases from V and 2 bases from J, the junction contained 5 bases not matched to a gene. CDR1 SNHLY and CDR2 FYNNEI come from the germline V gene. The CDR3 DNA is TGTGCCAGCAGTGACCCTGGGACAGGACAAGAGACCCAGTACTTC. This gives the protein CASSDPGTGQETQYF.

The rearrangement links TRBV6-5 to TRBJ1-1, with 7 bases identical to TRBD1. Germline V gene data show CDR1 as MNHEY and CDR2 as SVGAGI. Unmatched junction bases numbered 18, after V lost 5 bases and J lost 12 bases. The CDR3 totals 15 residues. The CDR3 reads CASSKQVLGGERTFF. The CDR3 DNA reads TGTGCCAGCAGTAAACAGGTTTTAGGGGGCGAAAGGACTTTCTTT.

The gene calls are TRBV5-4 and TRBJ1-6, with D perhaps TRBD1 (6 bases). The germline gives CDR1 SGHNT, CDR2 YYREEE (reference sequence). This CDR3 has 14 residues. Trimming shortened V by 3 bases and J by 5 bases, and 9 bases separated the two germline ends. CDR3 amino acids: CASSSGQNNSPLHF. The CDR3 nucleotides are TGTGCCAGCAGCTCAGGACAGAATAATTCACCCCTCCACTTT.